The entry below gives a single TCR beta chain sequence along with its context. Its antigen is not known. Assay: immunoSEQ multiplex PCR; the TCRdb copy retains only in-frame clones and omits some. The profile covers some 130,000 clones, with under 90% appearing a single time and around 5.9% taken by the ten largest. This sample was taken from a study of T cell responses to AZD1222 COVID-19 vaccine. Whole-study findings and limits: There were mostly white British donors and more females than males, and clonal diversity was possibly underestimated.

Germline CDR1 and CDR2: SGHRS and YFSETQ. With 4 bases removed from V and 5 bases from J, the gap between germline ends came to 15 bases. The CDR3 contains 14 residues. The chain carries TRBV5-1 and TRBJ2-5; D perhaps matches TRBD1 (6 bases). The clonotype was recovered from an adult in good health. The material was peripheral blood, obtained on day 0 of AZD1222 vaccination. This CDR3 is CASSPTGSQETQYF. The CDR3 region has the DNA TGCGCCAGCAGCCCGACAGGTTCCCAGGAGACCCAGTACTTC.